Shown below are 29 T cell receptor beta chains from a single sample sequenced in a study of cytomegalovirus exposure and HLA in healthy donors. This PCR relied on a set of 60 Vbeta primers and 13 Jbeta primers. Profiling relied on immunoSEQ multiplex PCR, and the TCRdb table lists in-frame clones only, not all of them. The data show some 150,000 clones, about three quarters seen once. Sample: PBMCs. The source of these receptors is a man aged 50 to 59 in good health and CMV-seropositive.

V usage is TRBV19 and J usage is TRBJ2-6, with D possibly matching TRBD2 (5 bases). The V end was cut by 1 base, the J end by 2 bases, with 6 bases between. The CDR3 is 15 residues long. Per germline, CDR1 LNHDA and CDR2 SQIVND (reference sequence). The CDR3 protein is CASSIGEPGANVLTF. The CDR3 DNA follows: TGTGCCAGTAGTATAGGGGAGCCTGGGGCCAACGTCCTGACTTTC.

In regard to this clone: Other nucleotide sequences in the sample specify the same CDR3. The chain carries TRBV2 and TRBJ2-4; D perhaps matches TRBD1 (6 bases). CDR3 length equals 19 residues. V was trimmed by 2 bases and J by 6 bases, leaving 26 bases between them. CDR1 and CDR2 (germline): SNHLY, FYNNEI. The CDR3 region has the DNA TGTGCCAGCAGTGAAAGGGGGTCAGGAGGCTTTAACGTTGCAAACATTCAGTACTTC. This codes for CASSERGSGGFNVANIQYF.

The chain joins TRBV6-5 to TRBJ2-5, with D tentatively TRBD2 (7 bases). Germline assignment: CDR1 MNHEY and CDR2 SVGAGI. The V gene lost 5 bases and the J gene lost 7 bases, with 14 bases spanning the gap. The CDR3 length is 13 residues. CDR3 in DNA: TGTGCCAGCAGTACTAGGGGGAGGGGGACCCAGTACTTC. Translation gives CASSTRGRGTQYF.

CDR3 sequence reads: CASSRGTSAPLGSYEQYF. For the CDR3, the DNA is TGTGCCAGCAGCCGTGGGACTAGCGCCCCCCTGGGCTCCTACGAGCAGTACTTC. The chain links TRBV5-4 to TRBJ2-7, with 10 bases that match TRBD2. This CDR3 region has 18 residues. Germline CDR1 is SGHNT and CDR2 is YYREEE (reference sequence). V trimming: 4 bases; J trimming: 0 bases; junction bases outside the gene matches: 13. The variable domain in full, completed from reference TRBV5-4 and TRBJ2-7, reads ETGVTQSPTHLIKTRGQQVTLRCSSQSGHNTVSWYQQALGQGPQFIFQYYREEENGRGNFPPRFSGLQFPNYSSELNVNALELDDSALYLCASSRGTSAPLGSYEQYFGPGTRLTVT.

The V call is TRBV7-8, the J call TRBJ1-5; perhaps TRBD1 as D (6 bases). There are 16 residues in the CDR3. V dropped 3 bases and J dropped 5 bases, with 17 bases sitting between them. Per the germline V gene, CDR1 is SGHVS and CDR2 is FQNEAQ. CDR3: CASSFYPGVVDQPQHF. For the CDR3, the DNA is TGTGCCAGCAGCTTTTACCCAGGGGTGGTGGATCAGCCCCAGCATTTT.

This rearrangement joins TRBV2 to TRBJ1-1, with D perhaps matching TRBD1 (6 bases). The germline V gene encodes CDR1 SNHLY and CDR2 FYNNEI. V was shortened by 4 bases and J by 1 base, with 16 bases between the two germline ends. The CDR3 runs to 16 residues. CDR3 sequence (DNA): TGTGCCAGCAGTGTTCCCCGGACAGAACCGAACACTGAAGCTTTCTTT. It is translated as CASSVPRTEPNTEAFF.

V and J are TRBV2 and TRBJ1-4; TRBD1 matches at 8 bases. V lost 7 bases and J lost 2; bases outside the gene matches: 9. The germline V gene has CDR1 SNHLY and CDR2 FYNNEI. This CDR3 has 16 residues. As DNA, the CDR3 is TGTGCCAGCACCCTCCAGGGGGCCCTCACTAATGAAAAACTGTTTTTT. This gives the protein CASTLQGALTNEKLFF. The whole variable domain, remainder taken from reference TRBV2 and TRBJ1-4, is EPEVTQTPSHQVTQMGQEVILRCVPISNHLYFYWYRQILGQKVEFLVSFYNNEISEKSEIFDDQFSVERPDGSNFTLKIRSTKLEDSAMYFCASTLQGALTNEKLFFGSGTQLSVL.

This clone has just one count. J is TRBJ1-1 and V is TRBV7-2; 8 bases fit TRBD1. J gave up 0 bases and V 1 base, and 13 bases lay outside the gene matches. Looked up from germline, CDR1 is SGHTA and CDR2 is FQGNSA. This CDR3 is built from 19 residues. CDR3 region: CASSLGSGGRRRVNTEAFF. The DNA for the CDR3 is TGTGCCAGCAGCTTAGGGTCAGGGGGCCGAAGACGGGTGAACACTGAAGCTTTCTTT.

The J gene is TRBJ1-3, the V gene TRBV5-6, with D possibly being TRBD1 (6 bases). The CDR3 length is 15 residues. Looked up from germline, CDR1 is SGHDT and CDR2 is YYEEEE. Trimming shortened V by 2 bases and J by 4 bases, and 13 bases separated the two germline ends. In nucleotides, the CDR3 is TGTGCCAGCAGCTTAAGGGGGGGCGGAGGAAACACCATATATTTT. Translating it yields CASSLRGGGGNTIYF.

The sample holds one count of this clone. CDR3 region: CASSPSQGVVEKLFF. In DNA, the CDR3 is TGTGCCAGCTCACCATCACAGGGGGTGGTTGAAAAACTGTTTTTT. This chain joins TRBV18 and TRBJ1-4; 8 bases are shared with TRBD1. CDR1 is KGHSH, CDR2 LQKENI, per germline. Trimming cost V 2 bases and J 7 bases; bases outside gene matches: 6. The CDR3 loop spans 15 amino acids. Based on the CDR3 plus reference TRBV18 and TRBJ1-4, the full variable domain is NAGVMQNPRHLVRRRGQEARLRCSPMKGHSHVYWYRQLPEEGLKFMVYLQKENIIDESGMPKERFSAEFPKEGPSILRIQQVVRGDSAAYFCASSPSQGVVEKLFFGSGTQLSVL.

This clone appeared a single time. The chain recombines TRBV5-5 with TRBJ1-5; D is uncertain. The CDR3 length is 13 residues. CDR1 and CDR2 (germline): SGHKS, YYEKEE (reference sequence). Trimming removed 0 bases at V and 5 bases at J, with 6 bases between. The CDR3 nucleotides are TGTGCCAGCAGCTTGGCAGATTATCAGCCCCAGCATTTT. Amino acid sequence: CASSLADYQPQHF. Using reference TRBV5-5 and TRBJ1-5 for the parts outside the CDR3, the full variable domain is DAGVTQSPTHLIKTRGQQVTLRCSPISGHKSVSWYQQVLGQGPQFIFQYYEKEERGRGNFPDRFSARQFPNYSSELNVNALLLGDSALYLCASSLADYQPQHFGDGTRLSIL.

The chain joins TRBV11-2 to TRBJ1-1; D is ambiguous. Trimming took 3 bases from V and 0 from J, leaving 8 bases between them. This CDR3 comprises 14 residues. Germline V gene sequence: CDR1 SGHAT, CDR2 FQNNGV. The CDR3 DNA reads TGTGCCAGCAGCTTTGGGCCGTTGAACACTGAAGCTTTCTTT. This codes for CASSFGPLNTEAFF.

This clone was detected a few times. The rearrangement joins TRBV6-5 to TRBJ1-1; weak D call: TRBD1 (6 bases). From germline, CDR1 is MNHEY and CDR2 SVGAGI. This CDR3 spans 14 amino acids. With 2 bases removed from V and 2 bases from J, the gap between germline ends came to 9 bases. CDR3 DNA: TGTGCCAGCAGTTACCAGACAGGCAACACTGAAGCTTTCTTT. This translates into CASSYQTGNTEAFF.

This clone was detected only once. This chain uses TRBV5-1 with TRBJ2-5; possible D gene TRBD1, 5 bases. Judging by the DNA end, TRBJ2-7 fits better; the J call may be wrong. The CDR3 covers 16 residues. Germline assignment: CDR1 SGHRS and CDR2 YFSETQ. CDR3 in DNA: TGCGCCAGCAGCTCCCGTCGGACGACAGACTCCTACGAGCAGTACTTC. This gives the protein CASSSRRTTDSYEQYF.

This clone appeared a few times. This rearrangement joins TRBV4-1 to TRBJ2-7; the match to TRBD2 covers 11 bases. CDR1 MGHRA and CDR2 YSYEKL come from the germline V gene. The CDR3 is made up of 15 amino acids. Germline trimming cut 3 bases from V and 4 bases from J; bases unmatched to any gene: 5. CDR3 sequence (DNA): TGCGCCAGCAGCCATATGACTAGCGGGGAATACGAGCAGTACTTC. This encodes CASSHMTSGEYEQYF.

This rearrangement joins TRBV14 to TRBJ1-1; D remains unclear. Germline V gene sequence: CDR1 SGHDN, CDR2 FVKESK. The CDR3 length is 12 residues. V was trimmed by 1 base and J by 10 bases, leaving 10 bases between them. The CDR3 reads CASSQAPLRAFF. The CDR3 coding sequence is TGTGCCAGCAGCCAAGCCCCGCTGAGAGCTTTCTTT.

This chain joins TRBV6-4 and TRBJ1-2; TRBD1 is a possible D gene (5 bases). CDR3 length equals 16 residues. Germline CDR1 reads MRHNA; CDR2 reads SNTAGT. The germline V and J ends were trimmed by 6 bases and 5 bases, with 22 bases remaining between them. Here the CDR3 reads CASSPEPGPYSYGYTF. The CDR3 coding sequence is TGTGCCAGCAGCCCCGAACCAGGGCCTTACTCTTATGGCTACACCTTC.

V and J are TRBV10-3 and TRBJ2-7; D is possibly TRBD1 (5 bases). Germline CDR1 and CDR2: ENHRY and SYGVKD. Between the trimmed V and J ends, which lost 1 base and 3 bases, there was a span of 7 bases. This CDR3 comprises 13 residues. As DNA, the CDR3 is TGTGCCATCAGTGAGTGGGGCAACTACGAGCAGTACTTC. It codes for CAISEWGNYEQYF.

The chain combines TRBV2 with TRBJ1-2; possible D gene TRBD1, 6 bases. V lost 4 bases to trimming and J lost 4 bases, with 10 bases between them. This CDR3 spans 13 amino acids. CDR1 and CDR2 from the germline V gene are SNHLY and FYNNEI. In DNA, the CDR3 is TGTGCCAGCAGTGCGGGACAAAGCTATGGCTACACCTTC. It translates to CASSAGQSYGYTF.

The chain links TRBV7-2 to TRBJ1-4, with D tentatively TRBD1 (5 bases). Germline CDR1 and CDR2: SGHTA and FQGNSA. The CDR3 sequence is 14 residues long. V gave up 8 bases and J gave up 7 bases, with 17 bases separating them. CDR3 protein: CASREGSRREKLFF. The CDR3 coding sequence is TGTGCCAGCCGGGAGGGGTCGAGGCGTGAAAAACTGTTTTTT. Drawing the rest from reference TRBV7-2 and TRBJ1-4, the complete variable domain is GAGVSQSPSNKVTEKGKDVELRCDPISGHTALYWYRQSLGQGLEFLIYFQGNSAPDKSGLPSDRFSAERTGGSVSTLTIQRTQQEDSAVYLCASREGSRREKLFFGSGTQLSVL.

This clone was detected only once. The rearrangement uses TRBV6-5 and TRBJ2-2; 9 bases map to TRBD2. This CDR3 region has 14 residues. V lost 6 bases to trimming and J lost 7 bases; unmatched junction nucleotides: 6. Germline values: CDR1 MNHEY, CDR2 SVGAGI. CDR3 amino acids: CASRREGRGGELFF. The CDR3 region has the DNA TGTGCCAGCAGGCGGGAGGGCCGAGGCGGGGAGCTGTTTTTT.

V and J are TRBV5-1 and TRBJ2-5, with 8 nucleotides matching TRBD1. This CDR3 has 15 amino acids. V lost 6 bases, J lost 4 bases, and 11 bases stayed unmatched. CDR1 and CDR2 (germline): SGHRS, YFSETQ. Written as DNA, the CDR3 is TGCGCCAGCAACTCGGGCTACAGGGGGTTAGAGACCCAGTACTTC. Its protein product is CASNSGYRGLETQYF.

The chain couples TRBV9 to TRBJ1-2; a possible D gene is TRBD1 (5 bases). CDR1 is SGDLS, CDR2 YYNGEE, per germline. The CDR3 contains 15 residues. V lost 0 bases and J lost 7, with 16 bases in between. CDR3 sequence (DNA): TGTGCCAGCAGCGTAGCTAAGGCGACAGTTTCTGGCTACACCTTC. It codes for CASSVAKATVSGYTF.

This clone was picked up a small number of times. The CDR3, as DNA: TGTGCCAGCAGTGAGTGGGGGGTCGAGCAGTACTTC. Protein product: CASSEWGVEQYF. V is TRBV25-1 and J is TRBJ2-7, with D tentatively TRBD2 (6 bases). V was trimmed by 3 bases and J by 6 bases, leaving 9 bases between them. Germline values: CDR1 MGHDK, CDR2 SYGVNS. CDR3 size: 12 residues.

V and J are TRBV5-1 and TRBJ1-1; 8 bases map to TRBD1. V lost 4 bases to trimming and J lost 4 bases; unmatched junction nucleotides: 6. CDR1 and CDR2 from the germline V gene are SGHRS and YFSETQ. The CDR3 extends over 14 amino acids. In nucleotides, the CDR3 is TGCGCCAGCAGCGCCCAGGGGGCTGGCACTGAAGCTTTCTTT. This gives the protein CASSAQGAGTEAFF.

The genes are TRBV2 and TRBJ2-7, with D perhaps matching TRBD1 (6 bases). The CDR3 is made up of 13 amino acids. In germline, CDR1 is SNHLY, CDR2 FYNNEI. V was shortened by 8 bases and J by 6 bases, with 17 bases between the two germline ends. For the CDR3, the DNA is TGTGCCAGCTCCTCGGACAGCTTCGGCGAGCAGTACTTC. Amino acid sequence: CASSSDSFGEQYF.

The gene calls are TRBV6-5 and TRBJ1-1; D call uncertain. Trimming stripped 5 bases from V and 2 bases from J, with 9 bases between. The germline V gene encodes CDR1 MNHEY and CDR2 SVGAGI. The CDR3 runs to 13 residues. The CDR3 sequence is CASSRTLNTEAFF. In DNA, the CDR3 is TGTGCCAGCAGTCGAACACTAAACACTGAAGCTTTCTTT.

This clone has only one observation. The chain uses TRBV7-8 and TRBJ1-2; possible D gene TRBD1, 5 bases. Germline V gives CDR1 SGHVS, CDR2 FQNEAQ. This CDR3 has 15 amino acids. V lost 5 bases to trimming and J lost 5 bases, with 18 bases between them. The CDR3 DNA is TGTGCCAGCAGCCCCCTTCCCGGGACTTTTTATGGCTACACCTTC. Encoded protein: CASSPLPGTFYGYTF.

The chain joins TRBV18 to TRBJ2-3; no firm D call. The germline CDR1 and CDR2 sequences are KGHSH and LQKENI. CDR3 length equals 13 residues. V was cut by 2 bases and J by 8 bases, with 11 bases left in between. In nucleotides, the CDR3 is TGTGCCAGCTCACCATCGATACCTAGTACGCAGTATTTT. Its protein product is CASSPSIPSTQYF.